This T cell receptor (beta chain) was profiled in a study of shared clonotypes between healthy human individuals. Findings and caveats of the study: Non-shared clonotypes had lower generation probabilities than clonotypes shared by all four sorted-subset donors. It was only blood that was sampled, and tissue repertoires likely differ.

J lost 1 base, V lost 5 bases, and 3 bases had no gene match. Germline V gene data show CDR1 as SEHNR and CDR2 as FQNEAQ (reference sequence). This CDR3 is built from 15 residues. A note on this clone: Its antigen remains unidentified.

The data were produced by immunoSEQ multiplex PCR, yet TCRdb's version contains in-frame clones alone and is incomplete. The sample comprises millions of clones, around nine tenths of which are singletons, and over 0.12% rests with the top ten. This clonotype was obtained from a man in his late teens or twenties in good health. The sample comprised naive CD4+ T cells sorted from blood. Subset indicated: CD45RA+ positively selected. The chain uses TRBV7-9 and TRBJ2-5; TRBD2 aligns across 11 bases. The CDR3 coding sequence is TGTGCCAGCAGCGCGGGGACTAGCGGCCAAGAGACCCAGTACTTC. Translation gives CASSAGTSGQETQYF.